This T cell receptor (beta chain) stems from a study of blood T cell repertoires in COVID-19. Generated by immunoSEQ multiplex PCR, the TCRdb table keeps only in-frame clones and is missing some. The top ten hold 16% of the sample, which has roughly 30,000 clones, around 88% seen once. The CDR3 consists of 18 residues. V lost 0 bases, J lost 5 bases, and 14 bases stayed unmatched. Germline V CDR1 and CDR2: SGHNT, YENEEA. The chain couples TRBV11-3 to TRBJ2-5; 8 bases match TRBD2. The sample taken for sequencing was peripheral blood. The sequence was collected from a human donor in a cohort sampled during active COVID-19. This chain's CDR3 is CASSLDLDSGATAETQYF. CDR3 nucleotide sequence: TGTGCCAGCAGCTTAGATCTAGATAGCGGGGCCACCGCGGAGACCCAGTACTTC.